Each of the 27 T cell receptor beta chains below was sequenced from the same sample in a study of cytomegalovirus exposure and HLA in healthy donors. PCR primers comprised 60 Vbeta and 13 Jbeta primers. Clones were read by immunoSEQ multiplex PCR, and TCRdb kept only the in-frame ones, dropping some. Among some 190,000 clones listed, 77% were seen once. The sequencing input was PBMCs. These receptor sequences come from a man younger than 35 in good health and CMV-seronegative.

CDR3 sequence (DNA): TGTGCCAGCAGCTTGTTAACCTGGGGGGAGGGCACAGATACGCAGTATTTT. This codes for CASSLLTWGEGTDTQYF. The chain carries TRBV7-8 and TRBJ2-3; possibly TRBD2 for D (6 bases). The CDR3 is 17 residues long. Germline loops: CDR1 SGHVS, CDR2 FQNEAQ. Trimming took off 3 bases at V and 1 base at J, with 17 bases between the two ends.

This chain uses TRBV5-4 with TRBJ2-5; D remains unclear. The CDR3 spans 13 residues. Germline V gene sequence: CDR1 SGHNT, CDR2 YYREEE (reference sequence). The V end was cut by 2 bases, the J end by 5 bases, with 10 bases between. CDR3 amino acids: CASSFPTRETQYF. The CDR3 nucleotides are TGTGCCAGCAGCTTCCCAACGAGGGAGACCCAGTACTTC.

The sample holds one count of this clone. This chain links TRBV27 with TRBJ2-1, with a weak D call TRBD1 (5 bases). Trimming left V 3 bases short and J 6 bases short, with 12 bases between. Germline values: CDR1 MNHEY, CDR2 SMNVEV (reference sequence). This CDR3 contains 14 residues. CDR3 residues: CASSLQGRANEQFF. The CDR3 DNA reads as TGTGCCAGCAGTTTGCAGGGTAGGGCCAATGAGCAGTTCTTC.

The chain carries TRBV28 and TRBJ2-1, with TRBD1 matching over 10 bases. Per the germline V gene, CDR1 is MDHEN and CDR2 is SYDVKM. The CDR3 has 13 residues. Trimming took 6 bases from V and 8 from J; bases not matched to a gene: 4. The CDR3 sequence is CASRGTGVDEQFF. Here the CDR3 DNA reads TGTGCCAGCAGGGGGACAGGGGTGGATGAGCAGTTCTTC.

This chain uses TRBV5-1 with TRBJ1-2, with 7 positions matching TRBD1. The CDR3 length is 13 residues. V gave up 5 bases and J gave up 5 bases; unmatched junction bases: 6. Germline V gene data show CDR1 as SGHRS and CDR2 as YFSETQ. CDR3 DNA: TGCGCCAGCAGGACAGGGATTCTTTATGGCTACACCTTC. This codes for CASRTGILYGYTF.

The rearrangement links TRBV2 to TRBJ1-3; D possibly corresponds to TRBD1 (5 bases). Germline V gene lookup returns CDR1 SNHLY and CDR2 FYNNEI. The CDR3 has 14 residues. V was cut by 6 bases and J by 2 bases, with 11 bases left in between. The CDR3, as DNA: TGTGCCAGCAGCCGACAGAGCCCTGGAAACACCATATATTTT. It specifies CASSRQSPGNTIYF. The full variable domain, in which reference TRBV2 and TRBJ1-3 provide the parts outside the CDR3, is EPEVTQTPSHQVTQMGQEVILRCVPISNHLYFYWYRQILGQKVEFLVSFYNNEISEKSEIFDDQFSVERPDGSNFTLKIRSTKLEDSAMYFCASSRQSPGNTIYFGEGSWLTVV.

This clone was seen only a few times. This chain links TRBV6-5 with TRBJ2-7; D perhaps matches TRBD2 (6 bases). CDR1 is MNHEY, CDR2 SVGAGI, per germline. The CDR3 covers 15 residues. The germline V and J ends were trimmed by 0 bases and 3 bases, with 12 bases remaining between them. CDR3 residues: CASSYSGLKIYEQYF. The CDR3, as DNA: TGTGCCAGCAGTTACTCGGGACTCAAGATCTACGAGCAGTACTTC.

This sequence joins TRBV27 and TRBJ2-2; maybe TRBD1 (6 bases). The CDR3 is made up of 15 amino acids. The germline CDR1 and CDR2 sequences are MNHEY and SMNVEV (reference sequence). Trimming removed 1 base at V and 7 bases at J, with 13 bases between. The CDR3 is CASSLWGQGDGELFF. The CDR3 DNA sequence: TGTGCCAGCAGTTTATGGGGGCAAGGGGACGGGGAGCTGTTTTTT.

The chain is built from TRBV7-8 and TRBJ1-5; weak D call: TRBD1 (6 bases). The V end lost 5 bases, the J end lost 7 bases, and 12 bases lay between the germline ends. This CDR3 region has 13 residues. Germline assignment: CDR1 SGHVS and CDR2 FQNEAQ. The CDR3 DNA follows: TGTGCCAGCAGCCTGGACAGTGACCAGCCCCAGCATTTT. It translates to CASSLDSDQPQHF.

The chain uses TRBV5-6 and TRBJ2-5; 9 bases are shared with TRBD1. Gene TRBJ2-7 matches the end of the DNA better, so the J call may be wrong. CDR3 size: 14 residues. Looked up from germline, CDR1 is SGHDT and CDR2 is YYEEEE. The CDR3 coding sequence is TGTGCCAGCAGCTTTTTGGGACAGGGCTACGAGCAGTACTTC. It encodes CASSFLGQGYEQYF.

This clone was detected once. The V and J genes are TRBV6-6 and TRBJ2-2, with TRBD2 matching 10 bases. With 5 bases clipped from V and 6 bases from J, the junction kept 9 bases outside the gene matches. Germline V gives CDR1 MNHNY, CDR2 SVGAGI (reference sequence). CDR3 length: 16 residues. CDR3 sequence reads: CASSPRAGGPAGELFF. The CDR3 bases are TGTGCCAGCAGTCCAAGAGCGGGGGGGCCGGCCGGGGAGCTGTTTTTT.

The V call is TRBV6-5, the J call TRBJ1-5; the D is unclear. The CDR3 sequence is 13 residues long. The ends were cut back, 6 bases at V and 7 bases at J, with 13 bases in the middle. CDR1 MNHEY and CDR2 SVGAGI come from the germline V gene. The CDR3 coding sequence is TGTGCCAGCAGGGAGGCACAGAACCAGCCCCAGCATTTT. This gives the protein CASREAQNQPQHF.

The chain combines TRBV27 with TRBJ2-5; TRBD1 agrees at 7 bases. CDR3 length equals 16 residues. Germline trimming cut 6 bases from V and 5 bases from J; bases unmatched to any gene: 15. Germline V gene lookup returns CDR1 MNHEY and CDR2 SMNVEV (reference sequence). The CDR3 loop is CASSFTPGQRRETQYF. In DNA, the CDR3 is TGTGCCAGCAGCTTTACCCCGGGACAGAGGAGGGAGACCCAGTACTTC.

This clone was picked up many times. This sequence joins TRBV11-3 and TRBJ1-1; D uncertain. Trimming left V 1 base short and J 6 bases short, with 9 bases between. The CDR3 loop spans 13 amino acids. Germline loops: CDR1 SGHNT, CDR2 YENEEA. CDR3 in amino acids: CASSLGSGAEAFF. The CDR3 region has the DNA TGTGCCAGCAGCTTAGGGTCCGGGGCTGAAGCTTTCTTT.

CDR3 DNA sequence: TGTGCCAGCAGTTTAAGCCAATATAACTATGGCTACACCTTC. This encodes CASSLSQYNYGYTF. The chain links TRBV27 to TRBJ1-2, with unresolved D. V shed 2 bases and J shed 1 base, with 8 bases lying between them. Germline loops: CDR1 MNHEY, CDR2 SMNVEV (reference sequence). CDR3 length: 14 residues.

The V and J genes are TRBV28 and TRBJ2-7, with 12 bases aligning to TRBD2. Germline CDR1 and CDR2: MDHEN and SYDVKM. This CDR3 region has 15 residues. With 5 bases clipped from V and 11 bases from J, the junction kept 13 bases outside the gene matches. The CDR3 loop is CASSLGLAGGPGKYF. CDR3 DNA: TGTGCCAGCAGTCTAGGGCTAGCGGGAGGGCCTGGGAAGTACTTC. Full variable domain (rest looked up from reference TRBV28 and TRBJ2-7): DVKVTQSSRYLVKRTGEKVFLECVQDMDHENMFWYRQDPGLGLRLIYFSYDVKMKEKGDIPEGYSVSREKKERFSLILESASTNQTSMYLCASSLGLAGGPGKYFGPGTRLTVT.

The chain uses TRBV4-3 and TRBJ1-6; D ambiguous. Germline V CDR1 and CDR2: LGHNA, YSLEER. This CDR3 is 15 amino acids long. The V end was cut by 1 base, the J end by 4 bases, with 8 bases between. The DNA of the CDR3 is TGCGCCAGCAGCCAAGTTTCACATTATAATTCACCCCTCCACTTT. This sequence encodes CASSQVSHYNSPLHF.

The chain couples TRBV2 to TRBJ2-7; D gene ambiguous. Germline values: CDR1 SNHLY, CDR2 FYNNEI. With 5 bases removed from V and 2 bases from J, the gap between germline ends came to 4 bases. The CDR3 totals 11 residues. Here the CDR3 reads CASSRAYEQYF. CDR3 nucleotide sequence: TGTGCCAGCAGTCGGGCCTACGAGCAGTACTTC.

This clone was detected only a few times. This rearrangement joins TRBV9 to TRBJ2-7, with 8 bases lining up with TRBD2. The CDR3 length is 15 residues. The trim removed 3 bases at V and 0 bases at J, leaving 5 bases unmatched. Germline-derived CDR1 and CDR2 are SGDLS and YYNGEE. Here the CDR3 reads CASSAGGGFSYEQYF. Here the CDR3 DNA reads TGTGCCAGCAGCGCAGGCGGGGGGTTCTCCTACGAGCAGTACTTC.

This clone was detected once. The chain is built from TRBV6-1 and TRBJ2-3; tentative D call: TRBD1 (6 bases). The germline V gene encodes CDR1 MNHNS and CDR2 SASEGT. This CDR3 is 14 amino acids long. The V end lost 5 bases, the J end lost 2 bases, and 11 bases lay between the germline ends. CDR3: CASSFGQYTDTQYF. CDR3 sequence (DNA): TGTGCCAGCAGTTTTGGACAGTACACAGATACGCAGTATTTT.

The rearrangement uses TRBV7-9 and TRBJ2-1, with D maybe TRBD2 (6 bases). The CDR3 consists of 14 residues. The V and J ends lost 2 bases and 6 bases respectively, with 11 bases between them. Germline CDR1 reads SEHNR; CDR2 reads FQNEAQ (reference sequence). CDR3 nucleotides: TGTGCCAGCAGCTTATTGGGGGGAGCCAATGAGCAGTTCTTC. Protein: CASSLLGGANEQFF.

V gene TRBV5-5 combines with J gene TRBJ2-7, with TRBD1 identical over 9 bases. This CDR3 spans 15 amino acids. V gave up 5 bases and J gave up 4 bases; unmatched junction bases: 10. Germline CDR1 is SGHKS and CDR2 is YYEKEE (reference sequence). The CDR3 nucleotides are TGTGCCAGCAGACAACCGGGACAGGGACGATACGAGCAGTACTTC. Protein: CASRQPGQGRYEQYF.

This chain uses TRBV30 with TRBJ1-1; no reliable D call. This CDR3 is built from 13 residues. CDR1 and CDR2 (germline): GTSNPN, SVGIG (reference sequence). The germline V and J ends were trimmed by 0 bases and 2 bases, with 7 bases remaining between them. The CDR3 sequence is CAWSVLKNTEAFF. CDR3 DNA sequence: TGTGCCTGGAGTGTACTGAAAAACACTGAAGCTTTCTTT. Looking up the rest from reference TRBV30 and TRBJ1-1 gives the full variable domain: SQTIHQWPATLVQPVGSPLSLECTVEGTSNPNLYWYRQAAGRGLQLLFYSVGIGQISSEVPQNLSASRPQDRQFILSSKKLLLSDSGFYLCAWSVLKNTEAFFGQGTRLTVV.

The J gene is TRBJ2-1, the V gene TRBV30; D gene uncertain. The germline V gene encodes CDR1 GTSNPN and CDR2 SVGIG (reference sequence). The CDR3 covers 13 residues. Trimming cost V 2 bases and J 1 base, with 6 bases left between them. In DNA, the CDR3 is TGTGCCTGGAGTCTACAGTCCTACAATGAGCAGTTCTTC. Its translation: CAWSLQSYNEQFF.

The chain combines TRBV5-8 with TRBJ2-1, with 10 positions matching TRBD1. The CDR3 is 16 amino acids. The V gene end was trimmed by 2 bases and the J gene end by 3 bases; junction bases not matched to a gene: 5. Germline V gives CDR1 SGHTS, CDR2 YDEGEE. The CDR3 region is CASSFGTGALYNEQFF. CDR3 DNA: TGTGCCAGCAGCTTTGGGACAGGGGCCCTCTACAATGAGCAGTTCTTC.

V is TRBV7-2 and J is TRBJ1-5; the D is unclear. Trimming removed 5 bases from V and 7 bases from J, with 12 bases in between. CDR1 is SGHTA and CDR2 is FQGNSA in the germline V gene. This CDR3 has 13 residues. The CDR3 DNA follows: TGTGCCAGCAGCAAAGACACGCTACAGCCCCAGCATTTT. Translating it yields CASSKDTLQPQHF.

The gene calls are TRBV29-1 and TRBJ2-5, with 8 bases that match TRBD1. V trimming: 8 bases; J trimming: 5 bases; junction bases outside the gene matches: 16. Per the germline V gene, CDR1 is SQVTM and CDR2 is ANQGSEA. The CDR3 loop spans 15 amino acids. DNA for the CDR3: TGCAGCTACACTCGACAGGGGCTCGTTGGGGAGACCCAGTACTTC. Amino acids: CSYTRQGLVGETQYF.